The 29 T cell receptor beta chains reported below all come from one sample, sequenced in a study of CD8 T cells in ankylosing spondylitis (dated by TCRdb to about 2017). Receptors were amplified or captured by 5' RACE. Sequencer: Illumina HiSeq 2500. TCRdb reanalyzed the raw reads on its own, using fastp at Q25 for trimming and MiXCR for clone calling, and kept in-frame beta chains. Each CDR3 protein appears once, grouped with its most common genes and DNA. The sample yields tens of thousands of distinct CDR3 sequences; approximately 3% were counted once. Jointly, the top ten make up approximately 3% of the sample. Material for sequencing was blood, either unsorted or a sorted T cell fraction (not recorded which). These receptors were taken from a male donor with ankylosing spondylitis or in good health (not recorded which).

This clonotype was picked up many times. V is TRBV18 and J is TRBJ1-5; TRBD1 aligns across 11 bases. This CDR3 spans 17 amino acids. Germline CDR1 and CDR2: KGHSH and LQKENI. V shed 9 bases, J shed 3 bases, and the junction held 13 bases outside the gene matches. The DNA of the CDR3 is TGTGCCAGTCTTCACCGGGACAGGGGGGGGGACAATCAGCCCCAGCATTTT. This sequence encodes CASLHRDRGGDNQPQHF.

This clonotype was seen at least ten times. The chain has TRBV9 and TRBJ2-1, with 11 bases fitting TRBD2. CDR3 length: 16 residues. J lost 6 bases, V lost 0 bases, and 5 bases had no gene match. CDR1 and CDR2 (germline): SGDLS, YYNGEE. The CDR3 DNA sequence: TGTGCCAGCAGCGTAGGGGCTAGCGGGAGGACCAATGAGCAGTTCTTC. Translation: CASSVGASGRTNEQFF.

In its sample, this clonotype was seen many times. The chain is built from TRBV9 and TRBJ1-1; 7 bases are a match to TRBD1. The germline V gene encodes CDR1 SGDLS and CDR2 YYNGEE. This CDR3 has 12 residues. V trimming: 0 bases; J trimming: 11 bases; junction bases outside the gene matches: 4. As DNA, the CDR3 is TGTGCCAGCAGCGTAGCCGAGGGGGCGGCTTTCTTT. Translation gives CASSVAEGAAFF.

This clonotype was recorded at least ten times. V usage is TRBV9 and J usage is TRBJ2-3, with TRBD2 matching 10 bases. Germline-derived CDR1 and CDR2 are SGDLS and YYNGEE. The junction had 2 bases not matched to a gene; V was cut back by 3 bases and J by 4 bases. This CDR3 is 14 amino acids long. The CDR3 region is CASSAGLAADTQYF. The CDR3 DNA reads as TGTGCCAGCAGCGCCGGACTAGCGGCAGATACGCAGTATTTT.

This clonotype appeared many times. The J gene is TRBJ2-3, the V gene TRBV9; D possibly corresponds to TRBD1 (5 bases). Trimming left V 1 base short and J 1 base short, with 10 bases between. Germline values: CDR1 SGDLS, CDR2 YYNGEE. This CDR3 region has 15 residues. In DNA form, the CDR3 reads TGTGCCAGCAGCGTATTTACAGGAGGCACAGATACGCAGTATTTT. It encodes CASSVFTGGTDTQYF.

By share of the sample, this clonotype is medium-sized. The chain joins TRBV9 to TRBJ1-4; a weak D match, TRBD1 (5 bases). The CDR3 is 18 amino acids. V lost 3 bases to trimming and J lost 0 bases, with 18 bases between them. Germline V gives CDR1 SGDLS, CDR2 YYNGEE. The CDR3 DNA sequence: TGTGCCAGCAGCGAGGGGACCCGTGGAGGGTCAACTAATGAAAAACTGTTTTTT. Translation gives CASSEGTRGGSTNEKLFF.

This clonotype was recorded many times. V and J are TRBV9 and TRBJ2-6; D unclear. Germline CDR1 is SGDLS and CDR2 is YYNGEE. CDR3 length equals 15 residues. V lost 4 bases to trimming and J lost 1 base, with 9 bases between them. This CDR3 is CASSLVGSGANVLTF. CDR3 sequence (DNA): TGTGCCAGCAGCCTAGTGGGATCTGGGGCCAACGTCCTGACTTTC.

This clonotype was recorded at least ten times. The V and J genes are TRBV9 and TRBJ2-3, with 8 nucleotides matching TRBD2. The CDR3 consists of 15 residues. J was trimmed by 2 bases and V by 4 bases; bases with no gene match: 6. Germline-derived CDR1 and CDR2 are SGDLS and YYNGEE. DNA of the CDR3: TGTGCCAGCAGCTCTCGCGGGGGGTACACAGATACGCAGTATTTT. It codes for CASSSRGGYTDTQYF.

This clonotype was seen ten or more times. The chain employs TRBV9 and TRBJ2-1; 8 bases are a match to TRBD2. Germline V gene sequence: CDR1 SGDLS, CDR2 YYNGEE. This CDR3 is 16 amino acids long. J was trimmed by 3 bases and V by 0 bases; bases with no gene match: 5. This chain's CDR3 is CASSVGFSGVYNEQFF. The CDR3 DNA is TGTGCCAGCAGCGTAGGGTTTAGCGGGGTCTACAATGAGCAGTTCTTC.

This clonotype was recorded at least ten times. The chain links TRBV9 to TRBJ1-1, with TRBD1 as a possible D gene (5 bases). The ends were cut back, 2 bases at V and 0 bases at J, with 14 bases in the middle. Germline V CDR1 and CDR2: SGDLS, YYNGEE. The CDR3 consists of 16 residues. In nucleotides, the CDR3 is TGTGCCAGCAGCGTTGGGGCAGGGAGGGTGAACACTGAAGCTTTCTTT. It translates to CASSVGAGRVNTEAFF. The full variable domain, completed using reference TRBV9 and TRBJ1-1, is DSGVTQTPKHLITATGQRVTLRCSPRSGDLSVYWYQQSLDQGLQFLIQYYNGEERAKGNILERFSAQQFPDLHSELNLSSLELGDSALYFCASSVGAGRVNTEAFFGQGTRLTVV.

This clonotype was observed many times. V gene TRBV9 combines with J gene TRBJ2-3, with D hard to call. Looked up from germline, CDR1 is SGDLS and CDR2 is YYNGEE. This CDR3 is built from 13 residues. Trimming left V 4 bases short and J 0 bases short, with 6 bases between. The CDR3 reads CASSPGSTDTQYF. CDR3 nucleotides: TGTGCCAGCAGCCCTGGGAGCACAGATACGCAGTATTTT.

This clonotype was observed many times. The chain couples TRBV9 to TRBJ2-5; 7 bases map to TRBD2. The germline gives CDR1 SGDLS, CDR2 YYNGEE. The CDR3 covers 15 residues. Trimming cost V 0 bases and J 4 bases; bases outside gene matches: 6. The CDR3 loop reads CASSVDIGGRETQYF. The CDR3 DNA follows: TGTGCCAGCAGCGTAGATATCGGCGGGAGAGAGACCCAGTACTTC.

At least ten counts were recorded for this clonotype. The genes are TRBV9 and TRBJ1-2; 9 nucleotides match TRBD1. The CDR3 is made up of 17 amino acids. Per germline, CDR1 SGDLS and CDR2 YYNGEE. The V gene end was trimmed by 4 bases and the J gene end by 6 bases; junction bases not matched to a gene: 16. In nucleotides, the CDR3 is TGTGCCAGCAGCCGAGACCGTTCCCCCGGGACAGGGCATGGCTACACCTTC. It yields the protein CASSRDRSPGTGHGYTF.

This clonotype turned up a few times. V is TRBV9 and J is TRBJ1-1; tentative D call: TRBD1 (6 bases). The CDR3 is 15 amino acids. Trimming removed 0 bases from V and 6 bases from J, with 15 bases in between. From germline, CDR1 is SGDLS and CDR2 YYNGEE. CDR3 DNA sequence: TGTGCCAGCAGCGTAGAGGATCAGGGGTTTTCTGAAGCTTTCTTT. Translation: CASSVEDQGFSEAFF.

The table lists this clonotype with many counts. This chain uses TRBV9 with TRBJ2-2; possibly TRBD1 or TRBD2 for D (6 bases each). Trimming left V 0 bases short and J 4 bases short, with 13 bases between. The CDR3 has 16 amino acids. CDR1 and CDR2 (germline): SGDLS, YYNGEE. CDR3 in DNA: TGTGCCAGCAGCGTAGTTCCGGGGGCCGGCACCGGGGAGCTGTTTTTT. Protein product: CASSVVPGAGTGELFF.

This clonotype occurred many times. The chain is built from TRBV9 and TRBJ2-5; TRBD1 matches at 9 bases. The CDR3 runs 17 residues. V trimming: 3 bases; J trimming: 2 bases; junction bases outside the gene matches: 11. The germline gives CDR1 SGDLS, CDR2 YYNGEE. The CDR3 loop reads CASSGGLTGGRQETQYF. The CDR3 DNA reads as TGTGCCAGCAGCGGGGGACTGACAGGGGGGCGTCAAGAGACCCAGTACTTC. Combining the CDR3 with reference TRBV9 and TRBJ2-5 gives the whole variable domain DSGVTQTPKHLITATGQRVTLRCSPRSGDLSVYWYQQSLDQGLQFLIQYYNGEERAKGNILERFSAQQFPDLHSELNLSSLELGDSALYFCASSGGLTGGRQETQYFGPGTRLLVL.

The table lists this clonotype with many counts. CDR3 sequence reads: CASSAASGGERETQYF. The DNA of the CDR3 is TGTGCCAGCAGCGCCGCGTCAGGGGGCGAAAGGGAGACCCAGTACTTC. The J gene is TRBJ2-5, the V gene TRBV9; 8 bases line up with TRBD1. The CDR3 spans 16 residues. CDR1 SGDLS and CDR2 YYNGEE come from the germline V gene. Trimming cost V 3 bases and J 5 bases; bases outside gene matches: 12.

This clonotype has a count of ten or more. J is TRBJ2-1 and V is TRBV9; D is uncertain. In germline, CDR1 is SGDLS, CDR2 YYNGEE. V lost 0 bases, J lost 0 bases, and 13 bases lay in between. This CDR3 is 17 amino acids long. The CDR3 DNA follows: TGTGCCAGCAGCGTAGAGGTGGGAACGAGCTCCTACAATGAGCAGTTCTTC. Residues: CASSVEVGTSSYNEQFF.

This clonotype appeared many times. The chain recombines TRBV9 with TRBJ2-6; weak D call: TRBD2 (5 bases). The CDR3 runs 15 residues. The ends were cut back, 3 bases at V and 12 bases at J, with 19 bases in the middle. The germline CDR1 and CDR2 sequences are SGDLS and YYNGEE. CDR3 bases: TGTGCCAGCAGCGCCCCGGCCCGGGAACTTACCGTCCTGACTTTC. Translated, it gives CASSAPARELTVLTF.

This clonotype was picked up many times. This chain uses TRBV9 with TRBJ2-1; 7 nucleotides line up with TRBD1. The ends lost 4 bases at V and 5 bases at J; junction bases unmatched: 6. Looked up from germline, CDR1 is SGDLS and CDR2 is YYNGEE. The CDR3 has 14 residues. CDR3 amino acids: CASSKRQGHNEQFF. For the CDR3, the DNA is TGTGCCAGCAGCAAGCGACAGGGCCACAATGAGCAGTTCTTC.

This clonotype was seen repeatedly, ten times or more. The chain uses TRBV9 and TRBJ2-1, with 14 bases identical to TRBD2. Germline V gene data show CDR1 as SGDLS and CDR2 as YYNGEE. J was trimmed by 9 bases and V by 3 bases; bases with no gene match: 8. This CDR3 is 16 amino acids long. CDR3 DNA: TGTGCCAGCAGCGCCCGACTAGCGGGGGGGCCCAGTGAGCAGTTCTTC. Residues: CASSARLAGGPSEQFF.

Many counts were recorded for this clonotype. The chain joins TRBV9 to TRBJ2-2; possible D gene TRBD2, 5 bases. Trimming took 0 bases from V and 7 from J, leaving 7 bases between them. The germline V gene encodes CDR1 SGDLS and CDR2 YYNGEE. The CDR3 runs to 13 residues. CDR3 sequence (DNA): TGTGCCAGCAGCGTAGGTGAGGGCGGGGAGCTGTTTTTT. This sequence encodes CASSVGEGGELFF.

The chain recombines TRBV9 with TRBJ2-5; D may be TRBD1 (5 bases). The germline V and J ends were trimmed by 5 bases and 4 bases, with 12 bases remaining between them. The germline V gene encodes CDR1 SGDLS and CDR2 YYNGEE. This CDR3 has 13 amino acids. The CDR3 reads CASSRGRAETQYF. DNA for the CDR3: TGTGCCAGCAGTAGAGGCAGGGCAGAGACCCAGTACTTC.

This clonotype was observed many times. This chain joins TRBV9 and TRBJ1-3; no firm D call. Trimming cost V 4 bases and J 0 bases, with 8 bases left between them. CDR3 length: 14 residues. Germline assignment: CDR1 SGDLS and CDR2 YYNGEE. CDR3 amino acids: CASSPYGSGNTIYF. CDR3 DNA sequence: TGTGCCAGCAGCCCATACGGCTCTGGAAACACCATATATTTT.

This clonotype was observed many times. This chain uses TRBV9 with TRBJ1-1; D unclear. In germline, CDR1 is SGDLS, CDR2 YYNGEE. V was pared by 1 base and J by 1 base, with 5 bases between. The CDR3 runs 13 residues. The CDR3 nucleotides are TGTGCCAGCAGCGTACTGACGAACACTGAAGCTTTCTTT. It yields the protein CASSVLTNTEAFF.

This clonotype was found many times. This chain uses TRBV9 with TRBJ2-2; TRBD1 is a possible D gene (5 bases). Trimming cost V 3 bases and J 7 bases, with 16 bases left between them. The germline V gene encodes CDR1 SGDLS and CDR2 YYNGEE. The CDR3 is 15 amino acids. CDR3 sequence (DNA): TGTGCCAGCAGCGGGGGCGCCCGACAAGTCGGGGAGCTGTTTTTT. This gives the protein CASSGGARQVGELFF.

This clonotype was found many times. This chain's CDR3 is CASSVELAGAGGELFF. The CDR3 nucleotides read TGTGCCAGCAGCGTAGAGTTAGCGGGGGCTGGCGGGGAGCTGTTTTTT. J is TRBJ2-2 and V is TRBV9; 9 positions match TRBD2. The trim removed 0 bases at V and 7 bases at J, leaving 7 bases unmatched. The germline CDR1 and CDR2 sequences are SGDLS and YYNGEE. The CDR3 loop spans 16 amino acids.

This clonotype was recorded at least ten times. The rearrangement joins TRBV9 to TRBJ2-1; D might be TRBD2 (8 bases). Trimming cost V 1 base and J 8 bases, with 16 bases left between them. Germline-derived CDR1 and CDR2 are SGDLS and YYNGEE. The CDR3 runs to 15 residues. In nucleotides, the CDR3 is TGTGCCAGCAGCGTACAAAGGGGGCGGGGGGATGAGCAGTTCTTC. This gives the protein CASSVQRGRGDEQFF.

This clonotype was seen at least ten times. CDR3 DNA: TGTGCCAGCAGCGTAGCTGCGGACAATGAGCAGTTCTTC. Protein product: CASSVAADNEQFF. V usage is TRBV9 and J usage is TRBJ2-1; D uncertain. The ends were cut back, 0 bases at V and 5 bases at J, with 6 bases in the middle. This CDR3 is built from 13 residues. Germline loops: CDR1 SGDLS, CDR2 YYNGEE.